Shown below are 4 T cell receptor beta chains from a single sample sequenced in a study of blood T cells in healthy people across ages (dated by TCRdb to about 2015). The method behind the library was 5' RACE. Sequenced on an Illumina HiSeq 2500. A second PCR of about 6 to 11 cycles was performed with a sample-barcoded 5' primer and a J-beta primer mix. The public reads were reanalyzed by TCRdb: fastp trimming at Q25, MiXCR alignment, in-frame beta chains only. Each record represents a unique CDR3 protein, reported with the most common genes and DNA among its rows. The sample contains approximately 490,000 distinct CDR3 sequences, 20% to 30% of them found a single time. The leading ten clones occupy 8.5% to 9.5% of the sample. This sample also appeared in a second study, on T cells of mothers and their children.

Sequences were obtained from blood. All receptors come from a boy aged 5-17 years in good health.

V and J are TRBV20-1 and TRBJ2-3; 8 bases match TRBD2. The V and J ends lost 3 bases and 1 base, in that order; junction bases with no gene match: 3. CDR3 size: 14 residues. Germline V gives CDR1 DFQATT, CDR2 SNEGSKA (reference sequence). For the CDR3, the DNA is TGCAGTGCTAGCGATAGCGGGGGCACAGATACGCAGTATTTT. Its translation is CSASDSGGTDTQYF.

This clonotype was seen a few times. The V call is TRBV29-1, the J call TRBJ2-7; the match to TRBD1 covers 9 bases. This CDR3 spans 13 amino acids. V lost 4 bases to trimming and J lost 2 bases; unmatched junction nucleotides: 3. Per the germline V gene, CDR1 is SQVTM and CDR2 is ANQGSEA. In nucleotides, the CDR3 is TGCAGCGTTGGGCGGACAGGGGCCTACGAGCAGTACTTC. Translating it yields CSVGRTGAYEQYF.

This clonotype was picked up a small number of times. The genes are TRBV7-9 and TRBJ2-1, with D perhaps matching TRBD2 (7 bases). The CDR3 is 15 amino acids. V gave up 2 bases and J gave up 9 bases, with 17 bases separating them. Germline values: CDR1 SEHNR, CDR2 FQNEAQ (reference sequence). The CDR3 here is CASSLSRGGEVEQFF. DNA of the CDR3: TGTGCCAGCAGCTTAAGCCGAGGGGGGGAAGTTGAGCAGTTCTTC.

The chain carries TRBV27 and TRBJ2-1; D perhaps matches TRBD2 (6 bases). Germline V lookup: CDR1 MNHEY, CDR2 SMNVEV (reference sequence). The CDR3 covers 17 residues. V lost 2 bases and J lost 0, with 14 bases in between. CDR3 DNA: TGTGCCAGCAGTTTACGGTCTAGCGCTCACTCCTACAATGAGCAGTTCTTC. It codes for CASSLRSSAHSYNEQFF.